A single sample is the source of the 4 T cell receptor beta chains below, sequenced in a study of vaccination and CD4 T cells after COVID-19. The Oncomine TCR Beta short-read assay was applied to DNA of cultured CD4+ T cells. TCRdb re-called the PCR reads with MiXCR, one entry per CDR3 protein. The sample contains some 10,000 distinct CDR3 sequences, around 55% of which appear only once. Their cognate antigens are unknown. Described treatment: roughly 11-day PBMC culture with coronavirus spike peptide pools or control peptides (ViraFEST assay). Source material: CD4+ T cells from blood, cultured in vitro. These receptors were taken from a human donor who had recovered from COVID-19.

The chain couples TRBV20-1 to TRBJ2-5, with 10 bases that match TRBD1. Germline V gene data show CDR1 as DFQATT and CDR2 as SNEGSKA (reference sequence). V shed 3 bases, J shed 4 bases, and the junction held 2 bases outside the gene matches. The CDR3 has 13 residues. The chain's CDR3 is CSARTGGVETQYF. In DNA form, the CDR3 reads TGCAGTGCTAGGACAGGGGGCGTAGAGACCCAGTACTTC.

This chain connects TRBV9 to TRBJ1-3; D is undetermined. This CDR3 region has 17 residues. V gave up 0 bases and J gave up 7 bases, with 20 bases separating them. Germline V CDR1 and CDR2: SGDLS, YYNGEE. The CDR3 bases are TGTGCCAGCAGCGTAGGGGAAGCGGCCCTAGGCGGGAACACCATATATTTT. This translates into CASSVGEAALGGNTIYF.

V usage is TRBV20-1 and J usage is TRBJ2-3; 9 nucleotides match TRBD2. Germline V lookup: CDR1 DFQATT, CDR2 SNEGSKA (reference sequence). This CDR3 comprises 13 residues. The junction had 4 bases not matched to a gene; V was cut back by 4 bases and J by 5 bases. This CDR3 reads CSATLAGLDTQYF. The CDR3 DNA reads TGCAGTGCTACACTAGCGGGTCTAGATACGCAGTATTTT.

The rearrangement joins TRBV20-1 to TRBJ1-2; 10 bases line up with TRBD1. Germline CDR1 is DFQATT and CDR2 is SNEGSKA (reference sequence). This CDR3 has 16 amino acids. Trimming at V came to 0 bases and at J to 5 bases, leaving 9 bases not matched to a gene. CDR3 residues: CSARDPPTGGRYGYTF. DNA of the CDR3: TGCAGTGCTAGAGATCCCCCGACAGGGGGCCGGTATGGCTACACCTTC.